The clone carrying this T cell receptor (beta chain) has more than one count but fewer than ten. The V gene's germline CDR1 is KGHDR and CDR2 SFDVKD. The germline V and J ends were trimmed by 3 bases and 12 bases, with 11 bases remaining between them. The CDR3 has 11 residues. The sample originates from a study of blood T cells in healthy people across ages. Donors each provided about 9.5 milliliters of peripheral blood. Sample-barcoded 5' priming and a J-beta primer mix drove a second PCR of 7 to 11 cycles. TCRdb itself ran the 5' RACE reads through MiXCR, one entry per CDR3 protein. The sample holds about 720,000 distinct CDR3 sequences, about 25% seen once. The same sample was also used in a study of T cells of mothers and their children. This second report adds: Donors comprised three healthy Caucasian mothers plus their six children. The shaping of TCR recombination output by thymic selection is similar in related and unrelated pairs.

This TCR was sampled from a boy aged 5 to 17 in good health. Sequenced sample: blood. V and J are TRBV24-1 and TRBJ2-7, with D possibly matching TRBD1 (5 bases). The CDR3, as DNA: TGTGCCACCAGTGATAGAGGACATTCGTACTTC. Protein product: CATSDRGHSYF.